This TCR beta chain is from a study of blood T cell repertoires in COVID-19. Overall study: The origin of the acute and convalescent COVID-19 samples was the United States, Italy and Spain. Sources were T cells, B-cell-depleted T cells, or PBMCs; the material itself was cDNA or gDNA.

Trimming cost V 8 bases and J 0 bases, with 18 bases left between them. This CDR3 is 16 amino acids long. Germline CDR1 MDHEN, CDR2 SYDVKM. In the original processing: How many nucleated cells were present was estimated from reference gene primer amplification. Produced via immunoSEQ multiplex PCR; TCRdb's table is partial and in-frame only. That table furnishes V, J and clone size, whereas the DNA furnished D and trimming. The table lists some 210,000 clones, roughly four fifths of them singletons. The chain has TRBV28 and TRBJ2-3; possible D gene TRBD2, 7 bases. The receptor was isolated from a woman aged 45-65 years with active or convalescent COVID-19. Input material: peripheral blood. CDR3 sequence: CASREGGASSTDTQYF. Here the CDR3 DNA reads TGTGCCAGCCGCGAGGGGGGGGCCTCTAGCACAGATACGCAGTATTTT. Full variable domain (outside the CDR3, taken from reference TRBV28 and TRBJ2-3): DVKVTQSSRYLVKRTGEKVFLECVQDMDHENMFWYRQDPGLGLRLIYFSYDVKMKEKGDIPEGYSVSREKKERFSLILESASTNQTSMYLCASREGGASSTDTQYFGPGTRLTVL.